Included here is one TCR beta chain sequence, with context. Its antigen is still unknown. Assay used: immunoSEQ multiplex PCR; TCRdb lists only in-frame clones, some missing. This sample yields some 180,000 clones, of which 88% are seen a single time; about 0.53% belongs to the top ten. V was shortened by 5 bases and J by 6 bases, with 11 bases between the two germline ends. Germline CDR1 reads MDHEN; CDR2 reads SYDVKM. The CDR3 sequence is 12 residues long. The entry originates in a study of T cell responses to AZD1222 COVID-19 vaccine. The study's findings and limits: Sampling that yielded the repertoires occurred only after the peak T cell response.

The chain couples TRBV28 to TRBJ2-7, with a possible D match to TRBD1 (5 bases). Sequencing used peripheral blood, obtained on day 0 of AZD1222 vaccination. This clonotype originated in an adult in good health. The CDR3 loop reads CASSPWTREQYF. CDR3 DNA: TGTGCCAGCAGTCCTTGGACACGCGAGCAGTACTTC.